The 25 T cell receptor beta chains below come from one sample, sequenced in a study of blood T cell repertoires in COVID-19. Sequenced by immunoSEQ multiplex PCR; TCRdb stores in-frame clones only, minus some. The sample records tens of thousands of clones, 85% to 90% being singletons. Sequences were obtained from peripheral blood. These receptors originate from a woman in her fifties or sixties with COVID-19, enrolled during active disease.

CDR3 nucleotides: TGTGCCAGCAGCTATACCTCCGGGACAGAGCTGGGAAAACTGTTTTTT. Translation gives CASSYTSGTELGKLFF. The chain is built from TRBV3-1 (or the pseudogene TRBV3-2) and TRBJ1-4; 7 bases fit TRBD1. Germline lookup yields CDR1 LGHDT and CDR2 YNNKEL (reference sequence). With V trimmed by 5 bases and J by 10 bases, 16 bases remained unmatched. CDR3 length equals 16 residues.

The CDR3 reads CASRSDRGNYGYTF. The CDR3 nucleotides read TGTGCCAGCAGGTCGGACAGGGGAAACTATGGCTACACCTTC. V and J are TRBV6-6 and TRBJ1-2; 9 nucleotides match TRBD1. Germline trimming cut 6 bases from V and 2 bases from J; bases unmatched to any gene: 4. The CDR3 runs 14 residues. Germline V gives CDR1 MNHNY, CDR2 SVGAGI (reference sequence).

This chain uses TRBV4-1 with TRBJ1-4; D remains ambiguous. V was cut by 4 bases and J by 4 bases, with 7 bases left in between. Germline CDR1 is MGHRA and CDR2 is YSYEKL. This CDR3 comprises 13 residues. The CDR3 region is CASSPSLNEKLFF. The CDR3 DNA reads TGCGCCAGCAGCCCTTCCCTTAATGAAAAACTGTTTTTT.

This clone was seen a few times. The chain recombines TRBV12-5 with TRBJ1-2, with D tentatively TRBD1 (5 bases). Deletions cut 0 bases from V and 5 bases from J, with 13 bases between. CDR3 length: 15 amino acids. Germline values: CDR1 LGHNT, CDR2 FRNRAP. The CDR3 spells CASGLVGASRYGYTF. DNA for the CDR3: TGTGCTAGTGGTTTGGTAGGGGCTTCGAGGTATGGCTACACCTTC. Filled out from reference TRBV12-5 and TRBJ1-2, the complete variable domain reads DARVTQTPRHKVTEMGQEVTMRCQPILGHNTVFWYRQTMMQGLELLAYFRNRAPLDDSGMPKDRFSAEMPDATLATLKIQPSEPRDSAVYFCASGLVGASRYGYTFGSGTRLTVV.

This chain connects TRBV27 to TRBJ1-2; D not certain. Germline V CDR1 and CDR2: MNHEY, SMNVEV (reference sequence). This CDR3 contains 13 residues. V shed 3 bases and J shed 2 bases, with 7 bases lying between them. This CDR3 reads CASSFSGNYGYTF. The CDR3 DNA follows: TGTGCCAGCAGTTTTTCGGGGAACTATGGCTACACCTTC.

In this sample, this clone turned up once. The genes are TRBV7-4 and TRBJ1-4; no firm D call. Between the trimmed V and J ends, which lost 3 bases and 0 bases, there was a span of 11 bases. This CDR3 is built from 16 residues. The germline gives CDR1 SGHVT, CDR2 SQSDAQ. The CDR3 DNA sequence: TGTGCCAGCAGCTTCCGGGTTAGTTCAACTAATGAAAAACTGTTTTTT. It codes for CASSFRVSSTNEKLFF.

The rearrangement links TRBV6-5 to TRBJ1-2; D not resolved. The CDR3 is 14 residues long. Germline lookup yields CDR1 MNHEY and CDR2 SVGAGI. V lost 5 bases, J lost 2 bases, and 12 bases lay in between. CDR3 bases: TGTGCCAGCAGTCGGTTGGCAGGCAACTATGGCTACACCTTC. Translated: CASSRLAGNYGYTF.

This CDR3 is CASSPQTGGRNQPQHF. The DNA of the CDR3 is TGTGCCAGCAGCCCACAGACAGGGGGCCGCAATCAGCCCCAGCATTTT. The V and J genes are TRBV7-2 and TRBJ1-5; 10 bases align to TRBD1. J was trimmed by 2 bases and V by 5 bases; bases with no gene match: 6. CDR1 is SGHTA and CDR2 is FQGNSA in the germline V gene. The CDR3 extends over 16 amino acids.

The CDR3 reads CASSLNRDTGSYEQYF. The CDR3 DNA reads TGTGCCAGCAGTTTAAACCGGGACACGGGGAGCTACGAGCAGTACTTC. V and J are TRBV28 and TRBJ2-7, with D possibly matching TRBD1 (6 bases). The CDR3 spans 16 residues. The ends were cut back, 2 bases at V and 3 bases at J, with 17 bases in the middle. CDR1 is MDHEN and CDR2 is SYDVKM in the germline V gene.

This clone appeared once. Here the CDR3 reads CATSEPGQGSYNEQFF. For the CDR3, the DNA is TGTGCCACCAGTGAACCGGGACAGGGGAGTTACAATGAGCAGTTCTTC. The chain joins TRBV24-1 to TRBJ2-1, with 10 bases identical to TRBD1. This CDR3 is built from 16 residues. With 4 bases clipped from V and 4 bases from J, the junction kept 6 bases outside the gene matches. CDR1 is KGHDR, CDR2 SFDVKD, per germline.

The chain couples TRBV18 to TRBJ1-5; TRBD1 matches 9 bases. The CDR3 is 14 amino acids. Germline V CDR1 and CDR2: KGHSH, LQKENI. The trim removed 3 bases at V and 7 bases at J, leaving 4 bases unmatched. Here the CDR3 DNA reads TGTGCCAGCTCACCTAGGGACAGGGAGCAGCCCCAGCATTTT. It yields the protein CASSPRDREQPQHF.

CDR3 sequence (DNA): TGTGCCAGCAGCCAACAGGGTGACTATGGCTACACCTTC. Its translation: CASSQQGDYGYTF. The rearrangement links TRBV12-3 or TRBV12-4 to TRBJ1-2, with a possible D match to TRBD1 (6 bases). The CDR3 has 13 amino acids. The V gene lost 6 bases and the J gene lost 3 bases, with 11 bases spanning the gap.

The J gene is TRBJ1-2, the V gene TRBV15; 7 positions agree with TRBD1. V shed 1 base and J 4 bases; nucleotides not matched to a gene: 6. This CDR3 contains 15 residues. CDR1 and CDR2 from the germline V gene are LNHNV and YYDKDF (reference sequence). The chain's CDR3 is CATSRVKTGIYGYTF. CDR3 nucleotides: TGTGCCACCAGCAGAGTAAAGACAGGGATCTATGGCTACACCTTC.

The chain carries TRBV2 and TRBJ1-2, with a tentative D call TRBD1 (6 bases). The CDR3 spans 11 residues. Trimming took 8 bases from V and 8 from J, leaving 12 bases between them. CDR1 and CDR2 from the germline V gene are SNHLY and FYNNEI. CDR3 region: CASQTGSGYTF. The CDR3 bases are TGTGCCAGCCAAACAGGGTCAGGCTACACCTTC.

This sequence joins TRBV27 and TRBJ2-7; 8 nucleotides line up with TRBD1. This CDR3 region has 14 residues. J lost 3 bases, V lost 3 bases, and 4 bases had no gene match. CDR1 is MNHEY and CDR2 is SMNVEV in the germline V gene (reference sequence). The CDR3 nucleotides read TGTGCCAGCAGTTTGACAGGGGTAGGCTACGAGCAGTACTTC. Its protein product is CASSLTGVGYEQYF.

The CDR3 is CASSLEGAGGSNEQFF. The CDR3 DNA sequence: TGTGCCAGCAGCTTAGAAGGAGCGGGAGGTTCCAATGAGCAGTTCTTC. The genes are TRBV7-9 and TRBJ2-1, with TRBD2 matching 9 bases. The germline V gene has CDR1 SEHNR and CDR2 FQNEAQ (reference sequence). CDR3 length equals 16 residues. The junction had 7 bases not matched to a gene; V was cut back by 1 base and J by 6 bases.

The rearrangement joins TRBV5-4 to TRBJ2-1; 8 bases match TRBD2. The germline gives CDR1 SGHNT, CDR2 YYREEE (reference sequence). The CDR3 extends over 14 amino acids. The trim removed 2 bases at V and 6 bases at J, leaving 4 bases unmatched. The CDR3 protein is CASSFGLASNEQFF. The CDR3 region has the DNA TGTGCCAGCAGCTTCGGACTAGCCAGCAATGAGCAGTTCTTC.

The V and J genes are TRBV29-1 and TRBJ2-5; 8 bases fit TRBD2. Germline V gene sequence: CDR1 SQVTM, CDR2 ANQGSEA. With 4 bases clipped from V and 4 bases from J, the junction kept 5 bases outside the gene matches. CDR3 length: 13 amino acids. The CDR3, as DNA: TGCAGCGTTGGTGTAGCGGGACTAGAGACCCAGTACTTC. Translation: CSVGVAGLETQYF.

This clone was seen once. The junction departs from germline at one end; a sequencing error may be responsible. The chain carries TRBV3-1 (or the pseudogene TRBV3-2) and TRBJ1-5; maybe TRBD1 (5 bases). Germline CDR1 is LGHDT and CDR2 is YNNKEL (reference sequence). The CDR3 has 14 amino acids. CDR3 region: CASTQGTFNQPQHF. The CDR3 DNA reads TGTGCCAGCACCCAAGGGACTTTCAATCAGCCCCAGCATTTT.

The chain employs TRBV27 and TRBJ2-1, with D unresolved. Germline V lookup: CDR1 MNHEY, CDR2 SMNVEV (reference sequence). Trimming shortened V by 5 bases and J by 4 bases, and 3 bases separated the two germline ends. This CDR3 has 11 amino acids. DNA for the CDR3: TGTGCCAGCAGTGAGTACAATGAGCAGTTCTTC. It translates to CASSEYNEQFF.

This clone was counted once. The CDR3 reads CSVDGWLAGVSLDNEQFF. The CDR3 DNA reads as TGCAGCGTTGATGGGTGGCTAGCGGGAGTCTCGTTGGACAATGAGCAGTTCTTC. The chain uses TRBV29-1 and TRBJ2-1; 10 bases fit TRBD2. The CDR3 has 18 amino acids. V lost 3 bases to trimming and J lost 5 bases; unmatched junction nucleotides: 16. Germline V gene data show CDR1 as SQVTM and CDR2 as ANQGSEA.

The rearrangement links TRBV20-1 to TRBJ2-5, with D perhaps TRBD1 (6 bases). Germline V CDR1 and CDR2: DFQATT, SNEGSKA (reference sequence). The ends were cut back, 8 bases at V and 4 bases at J, with 11 bases in the middle. CDR3 length equals 11 residues. In DNA form, the CDR3 reads TGCAGTTACAGGGTGGGAGAGACCCAGTACTTC. It translates to CSYRVGETQYF.

The V gene is TRBV18, the J gene TRBJ1-5; D call uncertain. Per germline, CDR1 KGHSH and CDR2 LQKENI. This CDR3 is built from 12 residues. Trimming pared 4 bases from V and 4 bases from J, leaving 5 bases between. CDR3 DNA sequence: TGTGCCAGCTCACTCCCGAATCAGCCCCAGCATTTT. This codes for CASSLPNQPQHF.

The chain is built from TRBV5-8 and TRBJ1-1; D uncertain. CDR3 length: 14 residues. In germline, CDR1 is SGHTS, CDR2 YDEGEE. The germline V and J ends were trimmed by 3 bases and 5 bases, with 14 bases remaining between them. CDR3 residues: CASSYPGSRTEAFF. The CDR3 nucleotides are TGTGCCAGCAGCTACCCGGGAAGTAGGACTGAAGCTTTCTTT.

The chain is built from TRBV19 and TRBJ2-1, with TRBD1 identical over 9 bases. Germline CDR1 LNHDA, CDR2 SQIVND (reference sequence). This CDR3 contains 15 residues. With V trimmed by 5 bases and J by 2 bases, 4 bases remained unmatched. The DNA of the CDR3 is TGTGCCAGTAGTCGACAGGGGGAAACCTACAATGAGCAGTTCTTC. The encoded protein is CASSRQGETYNEQFF. Full variable domain (remainder filled in from reference TRBV19 and TRBJ2-1): DGGITQSPKYLFRKEGQNVTLSCEQNLNHDAMYWYRQDPGQGLRLIYYSQIVNDFQKGDIAEGYSVSREKKESFPLTVTSAQKNPTAFYLCASSRQGETYNEQFFGPGTRLTVL.